One and the same sample provided the 5 T cell receptor beta chains below, sequenced in a study of blood T cell repertoires in COVID-19 (dated by TCRdb to 2018 to 2021). Libraries were made using the immunoSEQ multiplex PCR assay. TCRdb's version of the immuneACCESS table is confined to in-frame rearrangements and falls short of the full clone set. An unresolved V gene accounts for under half of the shortfall where checked; the remainder is of unknown origin. Across this sample there are about 330,000 clones, with about 89% seen only once. About 6% of the sample is held by the ten biggest clonotypes. Sequencing was performed on peripheral blood. The receptors here all came from a man aged 18 to 30 who had recovered from COVID-19.

This clone turned up a few times. The rearrangement uses TRBV27 and TRBJ1-2, with 7 positions matching TRBD1. The CDR3 totals 13 residues. With V trimmed by 5 bases and J by 4 bases, 4 bases remained unmatched. Germline CDR1 MNHEY, CDR2 SMNVEV (reference sequence). DNA for the CDR3: TGTGCCAGCAGTCCCGGGACAGTCTATGGCTACACCTTC. Its translation is CASSPGTVYGYTF.

V is TRBV20-1 and J is TRBJ2-7; 9 positions match TRBD2. The V gene end was trimmed by 3 bases and the J gene end by 2 bases; junction bases not matched to a gene: 8. The CDR3 covers 15 residues. Germline V gene lookup returns CDR1 DFQATT and CDR2 SNEGSKA (reference sequence). In nucleotides, the CDR3 is TGCAGTGCTAGTATTTCGGCGGGAGGGCCCTACGAGCAGTACTTC. Protein product: CSASISAGGPYEQYF.

The chain uses TRBV11-2 and TRBJ2-7; D is perhaps TRBD2 (5 bases). The germline CDR1 and CDR2 sequences are SGHAT and FQNNGV. V lost 0 bases, J lost 0 bases, and 9 bases lay in between. This CDR3 is built from 15 residues. CDR3 DNA sequence: TGTGCCAGCAGCTTAGAGGGTCTAGCCTCCTACGAGCAGTACTTC. As protein: CASSLEGLASYEQYF.

The CDR3 coding sequence is TGTGCCAGCAGCAAAGTCTCGGATCGCTACTATCATGAGCAGTTCTTC. It translates to CASSKVSDRYYHEQFF. The V call is TRBV21-1, the J call TRBJ2-1; the table assigns TRBD2, which was not confirmed against the DNA. TRBV21-1 is flagged as a pseudogene. The CDR3 has 16 residues.

V is TRBV6-5 and J is TRBJ1-1; D remains ambiguous. Trimming removed 5 bases from V and 1 base from J, with 14 bases in between. The CDR3 consists of 15 residues. Germline assignment: CDR1 MNHEY and CDR2 SVGAGI. The CDR3 sequence is CASSPGEAGNTEAFF. In DNA, the CDR3 is TGTGCCAGCAGTCCCGGGGAGGCAGGGAACACTGAAGCTTTCTTT.